Detailed here is one T cell receptor beta chain. Authors' analysis steps: Estimates of nucleated cell counts were drawn from the amplification of reference gene primers. Some clones are missing from TCRdb's copy, which holds only in-frame ones; the method was immunoSEQ multiplex PCR. That table furnishes V, J and clone size, whereas the DNA furnished D and trimming. The sample carries under 150,000 clones, roughly 80% recorded once. Trimming removed 8 bases from V and 1 base from J, with 11 bases in between. Per the germline V gene, CDR1 is ENHRY and CDR2 is SYGVKD. CDR3 length equals 13 residues. This specimen belongs to a study of blood T cell repertoires in COVID-19. Study as a whole: From the United States, Italy and Spain came samples of acute and convalescent COVID-19. T cells, B-cell-depleted T cells, or PBMCs supplied cDNA or gDNA.

The V gene is TRBV10-3, the J gene TRBJ1-1, with D maybe TRBD1 (5 bases). The sequencing sample was made of peripheral blood. This clonotype originated in a man aged 45-65 years with acute or convalescent COVID-19. The CDR3 nucleotides are TGTGCCATCCGGGGGGGAACGAACACTGAAGCTTTCTTT. Amino acid sequence: CAIRGGTNTEAFF.